Included here is one TCR beta chain sequence, with context. This entry belongs to a study of blood T cell repertoires in COVID-19. About the research overall: T cells, B-cell-depleted T cells, or PBMCs provided the cDNA or gDNA that served as material.

Original methodology: Counts of nucleated cells, estimated from reference gene primer amplification, were obtained. The assay was immunoSEQ multiplex PCR, and TCRdb's table has in-frame clones only and misses some. The V and J calls and clone size come from that table; D and trimming were worked out from the DNA. The sample consists of fewer than 250,000 clones, under 90% of them appearing once. CDR3 length: 14 amino acids. Germline loops: CDR1 SGHTA, CDR2 FQGNSA. V gave up 6 bases and J gave up 4 bases; unmatched junction bases: 6. The chain combines TRBV7-2 with TRBJ1-5; 7 nucleotides match TRBD1. Specimen: peripheral blood. This receptor was obtained from a woman older than 75 with COVID-19, enrolled during active disease. The CDR3 loop reads CASSFGGQNQPQHF. CDR3 nucleotides: TGTGCCAGCAGTTTTGGGGGACAGAATCAGCCCCAGCATTTT.